These T cell receptor beta chains were read from a single sample in a study of shared clonotypes between healthy human individuals. The assay was immunoSEQ multiplex PCR, and TCRdb's table has in-frame clones only and misses some. The sample yields some 650,000 clones, more than 95% seen once. The sample was naive CD4+ T cells sorted from blood. The receptors here all came from a woman aged 30 to 39 in good health. Both conserved end residues are trimmed from each CDR3. Clone size appears in some rows only: once, few, many, or a class for an expanded clone.

V gene	clone size	CDR3 length	J gene	CDR3 protein
TRBV6-5	NA	10	TRBJ2-1	ASSLQGNEQF
TRBV2	NA	10	NA	ASTDRTYEQY
TRBV5-1	NA	14	TRBJ2-1	ASSQGLAGGYNEQF
TRBV28	NA	12	TRBJ2-5	ASSPARQGPSPY
TRBV25-1	once	14	TRBJ2-1	ASSEYSWTSGRAMF
TRBV28	NA	15	TRBJ2-3	ASSLYISGTMGDTQY
TRBV15	NA	12	TRBJ1-5	ATSQGQGNQPQH
TRBV28	NA	12	TRBJ1-3	ASTYGQSGNTIY
TRBV5-4	NA	13	TRBJ2-5	ASSLRQGITETQY
TRBV19	NA	13	TRBJ2-2	ASSIRGEVTGELF
TRBV5-4	NA	13	TRBJ2-1	ASSLRLAERGEQF
TRBV6-6	NA	13	TRBJ2-1	ASSYRQGGGNEQF
TRBV6-5	NA	11	TRBJ1-1	ASSSVRTTEAF
TRBV7-9	NA	13	TRBJ2-5	ASSALLGGQETQY
TRBV28	NA	13	TRBJ2-7	ASSLPGTGSYEQY
TRBV29-1	NA	11	TRBJ1-1	SVDPSVGTEAF
TRBV2	NA	11	TRBJ2-1	ASRTLPYNEQF
TRBV2	NA	9	TRBJ2-7	ASSPRYEQY
TRBV5-1	NA	17	TRBJ1-4	ASSLGSFTGPTGGEKLF
TRBV19	once	13	TRBJ2-7	ASSIGGSGLYEQY
TRBV27	NA	13	TRBJ1-1	ASSPTTGPNTEAF
TRBV5-1	NA	12	TRBJ1-1	ASSLTRISTEAF
TRBV4-1	NA	14	TRBJ2-3	ASSQARDSLGDTQY
TRBV6-6	NA	11	TRBJ2-3	ASRPQGQDTQY
TRBV19	NA	14	TRBJ2-1	ASRRPDSGTLNEQF
TRBV28	NA	13	TRBJ2-7	ASRPAVILAYEQY
TRBV15	NA	14	TRBJ2-1	ATSRDTGDPYNEQF
TRBV11-3	NA	12	TRBJ2-7	ASSVNRFSYEQY